The rows below give T cell receptor beta chains drawn from one sample of a study of blood T cell repertoires in COVID-19. The data were produced by immunoSEQ multiplex PCR, yet TCRdb's version contains in-frame clones alone and is incomplete. The table has about 300,000 clones, about 82% seen once. The sequenced material came from peripheral blood. Source of these receptors: a woman aged 50 to 65 with acute or convalescent COVID-19. CDR3s include the opening cysteine and the closing phenylalanine or tryptophan. A D gene is named only where the DNA matches it firmly. The size entry is marked missing in some rows and otherwise reads once, few, many or a size class.

>TRBJ2-1|.|15|.|TRBV7-3
TGTGCCAGCAGCTCCACACGAATTAAAGGGGTTGAGCAGTTCTTC
CASSSTRIKGVEQFF
>TRBJ2-1|.|13|.|TRBV6-5
TGTGCCAGCAGTTACTCGAATACAGGATCGCAGTTCTTC
CASSYSNTGSQFF
>TRBJ1-1|.|12|TRBD1|TRBV5-6
TGTGCCAGCAGCCGAGACAGGGATTCAGCTTTCTTT
CASSRDRDSAFF
>TRBJ1-4|.|17|.|TRBV18
TGTGCCAGCTCACCACAAGGTGACGAGACAGGATATGAAAAACTGTTTTTT
CASSPQGDETGYEKLFF
>TRBJ2-1|few|17|TRBD1|TRBV10-3
TGTGCCATCAGTTCCGACAGGGCCGAAAACCCCTACAATGAGCAGTTCTTC
CAISSDRAENPYNEQFF
>TRBJ2-7|.|14|TRBD1|TRBV2
TGTGCCGGGGGATCCGGGACAGGGCCCTACGAGCAGTACTTC
CAGGSGTGPYEQYF
>TRBJ2-2|.|16|TRBD2|TRBV9
TGTGCCAGCAGCGTAAGGAGCGGGAGAGAGACCGGGGAGCTGTTTTTT
CASSVRSGRETGELFF
>TRBJ1-2|.|12|.|TRBV7-2
TGTGCCAGCAGCTTGCGAAACTATGGCTACACCTTC
CASSLRNYGYTF
>TRBJ1-5|.|15|.|TRBV19
TGTGCCAGTACGATTTACAGTTCGAGCAATCAGCCCCAGCATTTT
CASTIYSSSNQPQHF
>TRBJ2-3|.|17|TRBD2|TRBV28
TGTGCCAGCAGTTTGGCCTCTAGCGGGGGTTACACAGATACGCAGTATTTT
CASSLASSGGYTDTQYF
>TRBJ2-1|few|19|TRBD1|TRBV28
TGTGCCAGCAGTGCGGCCGGGACAGGGGGCTGGAGCTCCTACAATGAGCAGTTCTTC
CASSAAGTGGWSSYNEQFF
>TRBJ1-5|.|15|.|TRBV21-1
TGTGCCAGCCGCGGGACAGGGGGCACCAATCAGCCCCAGCATTTT
CASRGTGGTNQPQHF
>TRBJ2-7|.|13|.|TRBV6-6
TGTGCCAGCAGTTACACCAGGGATGGCGAGCAGTACTTC
CASSYTRDGEQYF
>TRBJ1-1|once|14|TRBD1|TRBV7-2
TGTGCCAGCAGCTTGGACAGGGGGTGGACTGAAGCTTTCTTT
CASSLDRGWTEAFF
>TRBJ2-7|.|16|.|TRBV7-9
TGTGCCAGCAGCACCCGTAGCGACTTTTACTCCTACGAGCAGTACTTC
CASSTRSDFYSYEQYF